The rows below give T cell receptor beta chains drawn from one sample of a study of CD8 T cells in Susac syndrome. Using its own MiXCR run on the immunoSEQ multiplex PCR reads, TCRdb lists one record per CDR3 protein. The data contain fewer than 200,000 distinct CDR3 sequences, approximately 93% of them seen just once; the ten biggest clones take up around 0.1%. The sequenced material came from CD4+ T cells from PBMCs. These receptor sequences come from a human donor in good health. The CDR3 runs from the conserved cysteine through the conserved F or W.

cdr3_length v_call cdr3_aa
15 TRBV5-1 CASSSPAGAYNEQFF
16 TRBV3-1 CASSYGTSGVQETQYF
15 TRBV4-2 CASSLGLLRKETQYF
14 TRBV7-3 CASSLHRGSTEAFF
12 TRBV7-2 CASSLVPTEQYF
14 TRBV28 CATSVGFGQQTQYF
11 TRBV5-1 CASSSTNTQYF
15 TRBV7-2 CASSLEQGFGNTIYF
16 TRBV9 CASSPDPTGTNYGYTF
16 TRBV4-3 CASSQEAVSSYNEQFF
16 TRBV12-3/TRBV12-4 CASSFGTASRANVLTF
13 TRBV28 CASNLGTYSPLHF
14 TRBV5-1 CASSLRAEGETQYF
17 TRBV4-1 CASSQETQGKGNTEAFF
14 TRBV20-1 CSARSRVRGAEAFF
13 TRBV7-2 CASSLTSNTEAFF
16 TRBV14 CASSPHSPGTGSPLHF
15 TRBV12-3/TRBV12-4 CASIGTSGGASAQYF
15 TRBV7-8 CASSLLREFQAEQYF
14 TRBV2 CASTQNRANYGYTF
14 TRBV3-1 CASSQDAVMNEQYF
17 TRBV9 CASSLRDTLLSANVLTF
17 TRBV5-6 CASSYKPRQGRGTEAFF
14 TRBV6-2/TRBV6-3 CASRDRGETGELFF